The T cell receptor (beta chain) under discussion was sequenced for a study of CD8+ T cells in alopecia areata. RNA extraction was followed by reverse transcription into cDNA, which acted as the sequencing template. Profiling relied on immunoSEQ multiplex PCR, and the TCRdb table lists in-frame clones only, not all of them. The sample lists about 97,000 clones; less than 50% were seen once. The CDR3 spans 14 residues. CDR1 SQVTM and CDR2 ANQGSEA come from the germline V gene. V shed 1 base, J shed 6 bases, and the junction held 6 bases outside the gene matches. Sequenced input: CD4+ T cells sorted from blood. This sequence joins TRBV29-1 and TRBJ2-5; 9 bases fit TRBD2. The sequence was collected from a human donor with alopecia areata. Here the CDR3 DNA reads TGCAGCGTTGAAGGGGCGGGGGGGAGGAAGACCCAGTACTTC. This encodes CSVEGAGGRKTQYF. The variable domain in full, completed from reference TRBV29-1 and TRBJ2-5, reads SAVISQKPSRDICQRGTSLTIQCQVDSQVTMMFWYRQQPGQSLTLIATANQGSEATYESGFVIDKFPISRPNLTFSTLTVSNMSPEDSSIYLCSVEGAGGRKTQYFGPGTRLLVL.